These 26 T cell receptor beta chains originate from one sample sequenced in a study of cytomegalovirus exposure and HLA in healthy donors. Generated by immunoSEQ multiplex PCR, the TCRdb table keeps only in-frame clones and is missing some. In the table there are more than 95,000 clones, roughly nine tenths of which are singletons. Sequencing used PBMCs. The receptors were gathered from a man younger than 30 in good health and CMV-seropositive.

The rearrangement uses TRBV14 and TRBJ1-6; D remains unclear. The CDR3 covers 16 residues. Germline V gene lookup returns CDR1 SGHDN and CDR2 FVKESK. V lost 0 bases and J lost 7, with 13 bases in between. This CDR3 reads CASSQDRNRWNSPLHF. The CDR3, as DNA: TGTGCCAGCAGCCAAGATAGGAACAGATGGAATTCACCCCTCCACTTT. Drawing the rest from reference TRBV14 and TRBJ1-6, the complete variable domain is EAGVTQFPSHSVIEKGQTVTLRCDPISGHDNLYWYRRVMGKEIKFLLHFVKESKQDESGMPNNRFLAERTGGTYSTLKVQPAELEDSGVYFCASSQDRNRWNSPLHFGNGTRLTVT.

The chain recombines TRBV7-9 with TRBJ2-7; 9 bases agree with TRBD1. Germline assignment: CDR1 SEHNR and CDR2 FQNEAQ (reference sequence). The CDR3 has 15 residues. V lost 5 bases, J lost 3 bases, and 8 bases stayed unmatched. The CDR3 DNA follows: TGTGCCAGCAGCCTCGGGACAGGGCGAAGCTACGAGCAGTACTTC. It yields the protein CASSLGTGRSYEQYF.

The chain employs TRBV6-1 and TRBJ2-6; D perhaps matches TRBD2 (6 bases). Trimming removed 0 bases at V and 5 bases at J, with 11 bases between. The CDR3 length is 16 residues. Germline CDR1 is MNHNS and CDR2 is SASEGT. The CDR3, as DNA: TGTGCCAGCAGTGAAGCAAGGAGGGTATGGGCCAACGTCCTGACTTTC. Translation gives CASSEARRVWANVLTF.

The V gene is TRBV7-9, the J gene TRBJ2-1, with D uncertain. Germline lookup yields CDR1 SEHNR and CDR2 FQNEAQ (reference sequence). Trimming left V 6 bases short and J 0 bases short, with 12 bases between. There are 15 residues in the CDR3. CDR3 DNA sequence: TGTGCCAGCAGTCAAGGAACTAACTCCTACAATGAGCAGTTCTTC. This gives the protein CASSQGTNSYNEQFF.

This clone was seen a single time. The V call is TRBV19, the J call TRBJ1-4; D possibly corresponds to TRBD1 (5 bases). The germline gives CDR1 LNHDA, CDR2 SQIVND (reference sequence). The CDR3 runs to 16 residues. The V end was cut by 7 bases, the J end by 8 bases, with 23 bases between. The CDR3 loop reads CASKGRRRGLEEKLFF. CDR3 DNA: TGTGCCAGTAAGGGGCGCCGGCGGGGGTTGGAGGAAAAACTGTTTTTT.

This chain uses TRBV2 with TRBJ2-3; 9 bases fit TRBD2. The junction had 9 bases not matched to a gene; V was cut back by 6 bases and J by 5 bases. The CDR3 covers 15 residues. From germline, CDR1 is SNHLY and CDR2 FYNNEI. In DNA form, the CDR3 reads TGTGCCAGCAGGGCTTTCGCGGGGGGGCAAGATACGCAGTATTTT. Translated: CASRAFAGGQDTQYF. The full variable domain, rest sourced from reference TRBV2 and TRBJ2-3, is EPEVTQTPSHQVTQMGQEVILRCVPISNHLYFYWYRQILGQKVEFLVSFYNNEISEKSEIFDDQFSVERPDGSNFTLKIRSTKLEDSAMYFCASRAFAGGQDTQYFGPGTRLTVL.

This chain links TRBV15 with TRBJ2-7; D not certain. Germline V lookup: CDR1 LNHNV, CDR2 YYDKDF (reference sequence). V was clipped by 0 bases and J by 0 bases, with 6 bases between them. This CDR3 comprises 14 residues. This CDR3 reads CATSRDRISYEQYF. CDR3 in DNA: TGTGCCACCAGCAGAGACAGGATCTCCTACGAGCAGTACTTC.

The chain has TRBV9 and TRBJ2-1; no clear D. The ends were cut back, 1 base at V and 8 bases at J, with 13 bases in the middle. The CDR3 length is 14 residues. CDR1 is SGDLS, CDR2 YYNGEE, per germline. CDR3 loop: CASSVKPRGDEQFF. The CDR3 DNA reads as TGTGCCAGCAGCGTAAAGCCCCGTGGTGATGAGCAGTTCTTC.

The V gene is TRBV4-2, the J gene TRBJ1-1, with D perhaps TRBD1 (5 bases). Trimming stripped 3 bases from V and 4 bases from J, with 9 bases between. CDR1 is LGHNA and CDR2 is YNFKEQ in the germline V gene. The CDR3 loop spans 13 amino acids. CDR3 protein: CASSQPQATEAFF. CDR3 nucleotides: TGTGCCAGCAGCCAGCCACAGGCCACTGAAGCTTTCTTT.

The chain links TRBV7-2 to TRBJ2-3; D is ambiguous. V dropped 5 bases and J dropped 1 base, with 10 bases sitting between them. CDR1 is SGHTA, CDR2 FQGNSA, per germline. The CDR3 is 14 amino acids. The DNA for the CDR3 is TGTGCCAGCAGCCCATCTATAGGCACAGATACGCAGTATTTT. Its protein product is CASSPSIGTDTQYF.

V and J are TRBV5-6 and TRBJ1-1, with a tentative D call TRBD1 (5 bases). With 1 base removed from V and 0 bases from J, the gap between germline ends came to 16 bases. Germline lookup yields CDR1 SGHDT and CDR2 YYEEEE. This CDR3 comprises 17 residues. CDR3 in amino acids: CASSLYGTSLMNTEAFF. The CDR3 nucleotides read TGTGCCAGCAGCTTGTATGGGACTTCATTGATGAACACTGAAGCTTTCTTT.

The chain is built from TRBV2 and TRBJ1-6, with 11 bases lining up with TRBD1. The CDR3 is 12 amino acids. The V gene end was trimmed by 10 bases and the J gene end by 8 bases; junction bases not matched to a gene: 1. Germline V gene data show CDR1 as SNHLY and CDR2 as FYNNEI. The CDR3 DNA follows: TGTGCCAAGGGACAGGGGGATTCACCCCTCCACTTT. This gives the protein CAKGQGDSPLHF.

The chain joins TRBV6-1 to TRBJ2-7; 10 bases are a match to TRBD1. The CDR3 consists of 14 residues. The V gene end was trimmed by 4 bases and the J gene end by 7 bases; junction bases not matched to a gene: 7. CDR1 is MNHNS, CDR2 SASEGT, per germline. The CDR3 loop is CASSGDRGQGEQYF. CDR3 nucleotides: TGTGCCAGCAGTGGAGACAGGGGGCAGGGGGAGCAGTACTTC.

V usage is TRBV27 and J usage is TRBJ2-7, with D maybe TRBD1 (6 bases). The CDR3 spans 13 residues. Looked up from germline, CDR1 is MNHEY and CDR2 is SMNVEV (reference sequence). The ends were cut back, 5 bases at V and 2 bases at J, with 10 bases in the middle. This chain's CDR3 is CASSQGRAYEQYF. CDR3 in DNA: TGTGCCAGCAGTCAGGGGCGCGCCTACGAGCAGTACTTC.

The chain employs TRBV5-1 and TRBJ2-3, with D possibly matching TRBD1 (6 bases). Trimming removed 4 bases at V and 2 bases at J, with 11 bases between. Germline CDR1 SGHRS, CDR2 YFSETQ. The CDR3 sequence is 14 residues long. CDR3 sequence (DNA): TGCGCCAGCAGCCCCCAGGGGAACACAGATACGCAGTATTTT. Protein sequence: CASSPQGNTDTQYF. The variable domain in full, with the rest retrieved from reference TRBV5-1 and TRBJ2-3, is KAGVTQTPRYLIKTRGQQVTLSCSPISGHRSVSWYQQTPGQGLQFLFEYFSETQRNKGNFPGRFSGRQFSNSRSEMNVSTLELGDSALYLCASSPQGNTDTQYFGPGTRLTVL.

This clone was seen a single time. V usage is TRBV14 and J usage is TRBJ2-3; 8 nucleotides align to TRBD2. Germline V gene data show CDR1 as SGHDN and CDR2 as FVKESK. Unmatched junction bases numbered 12, after V lost 1 base and J lost 6 bases. This CDR3 spans 17 amino acids. CDR3 DNA: TGTGCCAGCAGCCAAGGCATAGCGGGATTCGGGCCCGATACGCAGTATTTT. It codes for CASSQGIAGFGPDTQYF.

CDR3 protein: CASSQDTDVSVYGYTF. The CDR3 region has the DNA TGTGCCAGCAGCCAAGATACAGACGTTAGTGTCTATGGCTACACCTTC. The genes are TRBV4-2 and TRBJ1-2, with D unclear. Germline values: CDR1 LGHNA, CDR2 YNFKEQ. The CDR3 extends over 16 amino acids. V dropped 0 bases and J dropped 4 bases, with 15 bases sitting between them.

The chain joins TRBV18 to TRBJ2-4, with 8 nucleotides matching TRBD2. The germline V gene has CDR1 KGHSH and CDR2 LQKENI. This CDR3 is 16 amino acids long. The junction had 12 bases not matched to a gene; V was cut back by 0 bases and J by 11 bases. The chain's CDR3 is CASSPPSGGPSDVQYF. The DNA of the CDR3 is TGTGCCAGCTCACCACCGTCGGGGGGGCCATCCGACGTTCAGTACTTC.

The chain recombines TRBV7-2 with TRBJ2-2; 8 positions agree with TRBD2. The CDR3 runs 15 residues. Germline CDR1 reads SGHTA; CDR2 reads FQGNSA. In nucleotides, the CDR3 is TGTGCGTCAGGCGCTCTAGCGGGGAACACCGGGGAGCTGTTTTTT. Translating gives CASGALAGNTGELFF.

The chain combines TRBV7-7 with TRBJ2-7; D may be TRBD2 (6 bases). The CDR3 extends over 11 amino acids. Germline V gene lookup returns CDR1 SSHAT and CDR2 FNYEAQ (reference sequence). The CDR3 coding sequence is TGTGCTTTCCGGGACTTCTCCGAGCAGTACTTC. Translating it yields CAFRDFSEQYF.

V and J are TRBV5-5 and TRBJ2-7; TRBD1 matches 11 bases. The CDR3 loop spans 13 amino acids. Trimming at V came to 4 bases and at J to 6 bases, leaving 3 bases not matched to a gene. CDR1 and CDR2 (germline): SGHKS, YYEKEE (reference sequence). The CDR3 loop is CASSRGQGAEQYF. The CDR3 nucleotides are TGTGCCAGCAGCCGTGGACAGGGGGCCGAGCAGTACTTC.

The chain has TRBV6-1 and TRBJ2-7, with 9 bases lining up with TRBD2. CDR1 is MNHNS, CDR2 SASEGT, per germline. Unmatched junction bases numbered 6, after V lost 7 bases and J lost 2 bases. This CDR3 has 14 amino acids. The CDR3 here is CASKLAGGAYEQYF. CDR3 nucleotide sequence: TGTGCCAGCAAGTTGGCGGGGGGGGCCTACGAGCAGTACTTC.

The rearrangement joins TRBV27 to TRBJ2-1, with D maybe TRBD1 (5 bases). CDR3 length: 11 amino acids. Per the germline V gene, CDR1 is MNHEY and CDR2 is SMNVEV (reference sequence). Trimming removed 3 bases from V and 9 bases from J, with 6 bases in between. In DNA form, the CDR3 reads TGTGCCAGCAGTTTGGGGCCTGAGCAGTTCTTC. Its protein product is CASSLGPEQFF.

V gene TRBV20-1 combines with J gene TRBJ2-1, with 10 bases that match TRBD2. V was clipped by 5 bases and J by 10 bases; unmatched bases: 2. Germline V gene data show CDR1 as DFQATT and CDR2 as SNEGSKA (reference sequence). The CDR3 totals 11 residues. The CDR3 region is CSAQRGGEQFF. The CDR3, as DNA: TGCAGTGCTCAGCGGGGGGGAGAGCAGTTCTTC.

This clone was observed a single time. This chain connects TRBV7-2 to TRBJ1-5; possible D gene TRBD1, 5 bases. This CDR3 has 13 residues. V lost 1 base and J lost 6, with 7 bases in between. The germline gives CDR1 SGHTA, CDR2 FQGNSA. This CDR3 reads CASSLGGGQPQHF. The CDR3 DNA follows: TGTGCCAGCAGCTTAGGGGGGGGTCAGCCCCAGCATTTT.

This sequence joins TRBV10-2 and TRBJ2-7; 7 bases are a match to TRBD1. Germline assignment: CDR1 WSHSY and CDR2 SAAADI. Unmatched junction bases numbered 1, after V lost 2 bases and J lost 6 bases. CDR3 length: 12 amino acids. The CDR3 loop reads CASSEDRVEQYF. Here the CDR3 DNA reads TGCGCCAGCAGTGAGGACAGGGTCGAGCAGTACTTC.